The 23 T cell receptor beta chains given below trace back to one sample, sequenced in a study of blood T cell repertoires in COVID-19. The repertoire was sequenced with immunoSEQ multiplex PCR; TCRdb's copy has only in-frame clones and lacks some. The sample has over 150,000 clones, roughly 83% seen once. Sequences were obtained from peripheral blood. The receptors were sampled from a woman aged 55-70 years with acute or convalescent COVID-19.

This clone was seen once. CDR3 loop: CASSQASGGAYEQYF. As DNA, the CDR3 is TGTGCCAGCAGCCAGGCTAGCGGGGGGGCCTACGAGCAGTACTTC. The chain joins TRBV3-1 (or the pseudogene TRBV3-2) to TRBJ2-7, with 12 bases that match TRBD2. The V gene end was trimmed by 3 bases and the J gene end by 2 bases; junction bases not matched to a gene: 2. CDR3 length equals 15 residues. The germline CDR1 and CDR2 sequences are LGHDT and YNNKEL (reference sequence).

V is TRBV5-1 and J is TRBJ2-2; 9 bases fit TRBD1. Germline CDR1 SGHRS, CDR2 YFSETQ. The CDR3 contains 16 residues. J lost 1 base, V lost 3 bases, and 4 bases had no gene match. For the CDR3, the DNA is TGCGCCAGCAGCTCCCGACAGGGGGGGAACACCGGGGAGCTGTTTTTT. It specifies CASSSRQGGNTGELFF.

This clone was seen only once. This chain joins TRBV5-1 and TRBJ2-1; 7 bases line up with TRBD1. Per the germline V gene, CDR1 is SGHRS and CDR2 is YFSETQ. V trimming: 4 bases; J trimming: 5 bases; junction bases outside the gene matches: 9. This CDR3 has 15 amino acids. The CDR3, as DNA: TGCGCCAGCAGCCTCAATACAGGGGCGGACAATGAGCAGTTCTTC. This encodes CASSLNTGADNEQFF. Filled out from reference TRBV5-1 and TRBJ2-1, the complete variable domain reads KAGVTQTPRYLIKTRGQQVTLSCSPISGHRSVSWYQQTPGQGLQFLFEYFSETQRNKGNFPGRFSGRQFSNSRSEMNVSTLELGDSALYLCASSLNTGADNEQFFGPGTRLTVL.

The chain has TRBV19 and TRBJ1-1; TRBD1 agrees at 7 bases. The CDR3 is made up of 14 amino acids. V was pared by 6 bases and J by 0 bases, with 4 bases of the junction left unmatched. Germline V gene sequence: CDR1 LNHDA, CDR2 SQIVND (reference sequence). This chain's CDR3 is CASRDGQVNTEAFF. The CDR3 DNA follows: TGTGCCAGTAGAGACGGACAGGTGAACACTGAAGCTTTCTTT.

Only a few counts were recorded for this clone. The J gene is TRBJ1-5, the V gene TRBV3-1 (or the pseudogene TRBV3-2); possible D gene TRBD1, 5 bases. Trimming shortened V by 4 bases and J by 4 bases, and 11 bases separated the two germline ends. Germline V lookup: CDR1 LGHDT, CDR2 YNNKEL (reference sequence). The CDR3 contains 14 residues. The CDR3 bases are TGTGCCAGCAGCCCCTTCCCAGGGAATCAGCCCCAGCATTTT. Translating it yields CASSPFPGNQPQHF.

Details on this clone: This CDR3 is also generated by other DNA sequences in the sample. The gene calls are TRBV4-3 and TRBJ1-1; TRBD1 aligns across 8 bases. Germline lookup yields CDR1 LGHNA and CDR2 YSLEER. CDR3 length: 15 amino acids. V was clipped by 1 base and J by 7 bases; unmatched bases: 8. CDR3 sequence: CASSQGLTGVGEAFF. CDR3 coding DNA: TGCGCCAGCAGCCAAGGGCTGACAGGGGTTGGTGAAGCTTTCTTT.

A few counts support this clone. J is TRBJ1-4 and V is TRBV18; D is undetermined. Deletions cut 3 bases from V and 5 bases from J, with 16 bases between. The CDR3 spans 16 residues. CDR1 and CDR2 (germline): KGHSH, LQKENI. The CDR3 protein is CASSPTTRRMNEKLFF. For the CDR3, the DNA is TGTGCCAGCTCACCCACTACCAGACGGATGAATGAAAAACTGTTTTTT.

The chain combines TRBV6-4 with TRBJ2-6, with a weak D call TRBD2 (6 bases). The germline V gene has CDR1 MRHNA and CDR2 SNTAGT. This CDR3 has 16 amino acids. V was pared by 0 bases and J by 1 base, with 7 bases between. The CDR3 loop is CASSDSRGSGANVLTF. The CDR3 DNA is TGTGCCAGCAGTGACTCGCGGGGTTCTGGGGCCAACGTCCTGACTTTC.

The chain is built from TRBV5-4 and TRBJ1-5; 9 bases fit TRBD1. In germline, CDR1 is SGHNT, CDR2 YYREEE (reference sequence). The ends lost 4 bases at V and 7 bases at J; junction bases unmatched: 9. The CDR3 runs 15 residues. The chain's CDR3 is CASSDGTGYRQPQHF. The CDR3 DNA reads TGTGCCAGCAGCGATGGGACAGGGTACCGACAGCCCCAGCATTTT.

The gene calls are TRBV7-9 and TRBJ1-2; TRBD1 aligns across 11 bases. Germline V lookup: CDR1 SEHNR, CDR2 FQNEAQ (reference sequence). The junction had 10 bases not matched to a gene; V was cut back by 5 bases and J by 5 bases. The CDR3 totals 16 residues. This chain's CDR3 is CASSPPFWDRGYGYTF. The DNA for the CDR3 is TGTGCCAGCAGCCCACCCTTTTGGGACAGGGGGTATGGCTACACCTTC.

The chain recombines TRBV9 with TRBJ1-4; D is unresolved. Germline V lookup: CDR1 SGDLS, CDR2 YYNGEE. Trimming left V 0 bases short and J 3 bases short, with 9 bases between. This CDR3 contains 15 residues. CDR3 residues: CASSVGPGSNEKLFF. In nucleotides, the CDR3 is TGTGCCAGCAGCGTAGGCCCCGGTTCTAATGAAAAACTGTTTTTT.

The rearrangement uses TRBV30 and TRBJ2-3; tentative D call: TRBD1 (5 bases). With 1 base removed from V and 1 base from J, the gap between germline ends came to 15 bases. The CDR3 has 16 amino acids. Germline lookup yields CDR1 GTSNPN and CDR2 SVGIG (reference sequence). CDR3 region: CAWSALQGGGTDTQYF. CDR3 DNA: TGTGCCTGGAGTGCACTCCAGGGTGGGGGCACAGATACGCAGTATTTT.

This chain connects TRBV2 to TRBJ2-5; no definite D call. Trimming left V 8 bases short and J 5 bases short, with 6 bases between. The CDR3 runs to 10 residues. In germline, CDR1 is SNHLY, CDR2 FYNNEI. The DNA of the CDR3 is TGTGCCAGCGATCGGGAGACCCAGTACTTC. It yields the protein CASDRETQYF.

This clone was recorded a few times. V gene TRBV5-6 combines with J gene TRBJ1-2, with D unclear. Per the germline V gene, CDR1 is SGHDT and CDR2 is YYEEEE. The V end was cut by 4 bases, the J end by 4 bases, with 14 bases between. The CDR3 consists of 14 residues. CDR3 DNA: TGTGCCAGCAGCCCTCAGGCCCTTTTCTATGGCTACACCTTC. It is translated as CASSPQALFYGYTF.

CDR3 loop: CASSPQGANGYTF. CDR3 DNA sequence: TGTGCCAGCTCACCTCAGGGGGCTAATGGCTACACCTTC. The genes are TRBV18 and TRBJ1-2; 8 positions agree with TRBD1. From germline, CDR1 is KGHSH and CDR2 LQKENI. The CDR3 sequence is 13 residues long. J was trimmed by 6 bases and V by 3 bases; bases with no gene match: 3.

This clone appeared a single time. Written as DNA, the CDR3 is TGTGCCAGCAGTCTAGGGGGGACAGGGGAAAACACCATATATTTT. It encodes CASSLGGTGENTIYF. The chain links TRBV6-1 to TRBJ1-3, with 10 bases lining up with TRBD1. CDR1 is MNHNS and CDR2 is SASEGT in the germline V gene. V lost 5 bases and J lost 6; bases outside the gene matches: 7. The length of the CDR3 is 15 residues.

The chain carries TRBV5-4 and TRBJ1-2, with 8 bases matching TRBD1. This CDR3 is built from 14 residues. The V segment lost 4 bases and the J segment 5 bases; nucleotides outside the gene matches: 7. The germline V gene encodes CDR1 SGHNT and CDR2 YYREEE (reference sequence). DNA for the CDR3: TGTGCCAGCAGCGACAGGGGTCGGTCGTATGGCTACACCTTC. This sequence encodes CASSDRGRSYGYTF. The full variable domain, rest sourced from reference TRBV5-4 and TRBJ1-2, is ETGVTQSPTHLIKTRGQQVTLRCSSQSGHNTVSWYQQALGQGPQFIFQYYREEENGRGNFPPRFSGLQFPNYSSELNVNALELDDSALYLCASSDRGRSYGYTFGSGTRLTVV.

V and J are TRBV5-4 and TRBJ2-7; 7 nucleotides agree with TRBD1. The CDR3 is 18 residues long. The germline CDR1 and CDR2 sequences are SGHNT and YYREEE (reference sequence). V trimming: 0 bases; J trimming: 2 bases; junction bases outside the gene matches: 14. Here the CDR3 reads CASSLAVGGGGVTYEQYF. The DNA for the CDR3 is TGTGCCAGCAGCTTGGCCGTAGGGGGCGGTGGGGTTACCTACGAGCAGTACTTC.

The chain employs TRBV19 and TRBJ2-1; 10 bases are a match to TRBD2. The CDR3 runs 15 residues. Germline assignment: CDR1 LNHDA and CDR2 SQIVND (reference sequence). V lost 5 bases to trimming and J lost 7 bases; unmatched junction nucleotides: 8. CDR3 in amino acids: CASSDLAGGQNEQFF. The CDR3 nucleotides are TGTGCCAGTAGTGACTTAGCGGGGGGCCAAAATGAGCAGTTCTTC.

The CDR3 DNA is TGTGCCAGCAGGCGAGCGGGGCTAGGTGAAAAACTGTTTTTT. Residues: CASRRAGLGEKLFF. V is TRBV6-5 and J is TRBJ1-4, with D perhaps TRBD1 (5 bases). The germline gives CDR1 MNHEY, CDR2 SVGAGI. The CDR3 is 14 amino acids. Deletions cut 6 bases from V and 7 bases from J, with 15 bases between.

The genes are TRBV5-1 and TRBJ1-4, with D tentatively TRBD1 (6 bases). V shed 0 bases and J shed 3 bases, with 9 bases lying between them. The CDR3 contains 15 residues. Germline V lookup: CDR1 SGHRS, CDR2 YFSETQ. In DNA form, the CDR3 reads TGCGCCAGCAGCTTGGGGACAGCCCCTAATGAAAAACTGTTTTTT. Translated: CASSLGTAPNEKLFF.

The chain couples TRBV7-6 to TRBJ2-3; tentatively, D is TRBD2 (6 bases). This CDR3 is 16 amino acids long. V lost 4 bases to trimming and J lost 3 bases, with 17 bases between them. Germline CDR1 reads SGHVS; CDR2 reads FNYEAQ. As DNA, the CDR3 is TGTGCCAGCAGCTCCCGCATTTCGGGAGTTACAGATACGCAGTATTTT. It yields the protein CASSSRISGVTDTQYF.

This clone has only one observation. A junction end diverges from the germline sequence, so it may reflect a read error. The J gene is TRBJ1-6, the V gene TRBV9, with 8 nucleotides matching TRBD1. Germline-derived CDR1 and CDR2 are SGDLS and YYNGEE. The CDR3 extends over 17 amino acids. The CDR3 DNA reads TGTGCCAGCATTAAAAGCTGGGGGACAGGCAGAATTTCAGCCCTCCACTTT. Protein sequence: CASIKSWGTGRISALHF.